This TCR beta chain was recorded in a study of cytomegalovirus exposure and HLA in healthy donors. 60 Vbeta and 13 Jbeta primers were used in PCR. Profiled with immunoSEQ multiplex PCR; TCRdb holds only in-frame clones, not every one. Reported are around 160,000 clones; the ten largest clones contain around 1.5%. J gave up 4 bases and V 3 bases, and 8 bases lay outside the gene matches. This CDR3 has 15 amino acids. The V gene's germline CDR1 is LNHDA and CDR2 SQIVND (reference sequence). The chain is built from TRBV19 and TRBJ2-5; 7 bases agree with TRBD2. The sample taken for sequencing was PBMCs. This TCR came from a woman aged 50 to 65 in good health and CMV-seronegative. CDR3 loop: CASSIGDYARETQYF. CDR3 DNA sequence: TGTGCCAGTAGTATCGGGGACTACGCACGAGAGACCCAGTACTTC.